There are many counts of the clone carrying this TCR beta chain. Its antigen remains unidentified. Molecular barcoded adaptors covering alpha/delta and beta/gamma chains were used on 400 to 450 ng RNA. TCRdb called the reads again in MiXCR, with one record for every CDR3 protein. The sample includes about 27,000 distinct CDR3 sequences, approximately 15% of them seen just once. Per the germline V gene, CDR1 is GTSNPN and CDR2 is SVGIG (reference sequence). Trimming took 0 bases from V and 1 from J, leaving 9 bases between them. The CDR3 is 14 residues long. These data originate in a study of read filtering for tumor transcriptome and immune sequencing. The study, taken as a whole, reports: The CD138-negative fraction was mixed bone marrow immune cells, not pure T cells.

This sequence joins TRBV30 and TRBJ1-1; maybe TRBD1 (6 bases). The sequenced sample was a population of CD138-negative cells sorted from bone marrow. The origin of this receptor is a donor aged 40 or older with multiple myeloma. Here the CDR3 reads CAWSVGQTNTEAFF. The CDR3 nucleotides read TGTGCCTGGAGTGTAGGACAGACGAACACTGAAGCTTTCTTT.